These 18 T cell receptor beta chains share one sample of origin, sequenced in a study of T-cell memory formation after mild COVID-19. One entry per CDR3 protein, called by TCRdb with MiXCR from the 5' RACE reads. Of hundreds of thousands of distinct CDR3 sequences listed, roughly 22% are singletons. The sequenced sample was PBMCs or a T cell subset sorted from them (not recorded which). Every receptor here comes from an adult woman who had mild COVID-19 (a few samples of this study predate the infection). Cell type and time point are not known.

The J gene is TRBJ2-1, the V gene TRBV11-2; D is undetermined. Germline V gene sequence: CDR1 SGHAT, CDR2 FQNNGV. Deletions cut 3 bases from V and 4 bases from J, with 7 bases between. This CDR3 region has 13 residues. The CDR3 protein is CASSLPVYNEQFF. The CDR3, as DNA: TGTGCCAGCAGCTTGCCAGTATACAATGAGCAGTTCTTC.

V is TRBV6-6 and J is TRBJ1-1, with 9 positions matching TRBD1. Germline V gene sequence: CDR1 MNHNY, CDR2 SVGAGI (reference sequence). V shed 6 bases, J shed 8 bases, and the junction held 7 bases outside the gene matches. The CDR3 totals 13 residues. The CDR3 nucleotides are TGTGCCAGCAGCCGAGGACAGGGGTTGGAAGCTTTCTTT. Protein: CASSRGQGLEAFF.

The genes are TRBV6-5 and TRBJ1-1; D is possibly TRBD1 (5 bases). V lost 8 bases, J lost 3 bases, and 13 bases lay in between. The CDR3 is 13 amino acids. Germline V gene data show CDR1 as MNHEY and CDR2 as SVGAGI. CDR3 protein: CASGGRVHTEAFF. CDR3 DNA sequence: TGTGCCAGCGGGGGAAGAGTGCACACTGAAGCTTTCTTT.

CDR3 amino acids: CASGSGTGGSNEQFF. The DNA for the CDR3 is TGCGCCAGCGGATCCGGGACAGGGGGATCGAATGAGCAGTTCTTC. V and J are TRBV5-1 and TRBJ2-1; 11 bases fit TRBD1. Trimming took 7 bases from V and 7 from J; bases not matched to a gene: 10. CDR3 length: 15 amino acids. Germline CDR1 SGHRS, CDR2 YFSETQ.

This clonotype was counted ten times or more. This chain uses TRBV4-3 with TRBJ2-5, with 10 bases fitting TRBD2. Trimming removed 0 bases from V and 2 bases from J; junction bases left unmatched: 9. This CDR3 region has 18 residues. The germline V gene has CDR1 LGHNA and CDR2 YSLEER. The CDR3 reads CASSQDHRLAGAQETQYF. As DNA, the CDR3 is TGCGCCAGCAGCCAAGATCATAGGCTAGCGGGGGCTCAAGAGACCCAGTACTTC.

The genes are TRBV27 and TRBJ2-5; 11 bases are a match to TRBD2. The CDR3 is 18 residues long. V lost 4 bases, J lost 5 bases, and 15 bases stayed unmatched. Germline values: CDR1 MNHEY, CDR2 SMNVEV (reference sequence). The CDR3, as DNA: TGTGCCAGCAGTTCCCTTCTAGCGGGAGGCCCACCGAAGGAGACCCAGTACTTC. Its protein product is CASSSLLAGGPPKETQYF.

This clonotype was detected only a few times. J is TRBJ2-1 and V is TRBV20-1; the D gene is possibly TRBD2 (5 bases). CDR3 length: 14 amino acids. Germline values: CDR1 DFQATT, CDR2 SNEGSKA (reference sequence). The V end lost 0 bases, the J end lost 9 bases, and 15 bases lay between the germline ends. CDR3 DNA sequence: TGCAGTGCTAGAGAGGGCGCGGGTAAGACTGAGCAGTTCTTC. This gives the protein CSAREGAGKTEQFF.

The chain uses TRBV7-9 and TRBJ2-7; 11 bases line up with TRBD2. This CDR3 has 15 residues. Germline trimming cut 5 bases from V and 0 bases from J; bases unmatched to any gene: 3. CDR1 and CDR2 from the germline V gene are SEHNR and FQNEAQ (reference sequence). The CDR3 DNA reads TGTGCCAGCAGCGGGGGACTAGCGGCCTCCTACGAGCAGTACTTC. Translation gives CASSGGLAASYEQYF.

This clonotype was observed a handful of times. This chain links TRBV5-6 with TRBJ2-1; TRBD2 is a possible D gene (5 bases). Germline values: CDR1 SGHDT, CDR2 YYEEEE. Trimming shortened V by 1 base and J by 2 bases, and 19 bases separated the two germline ends. The CDR3 consists of 18 residues. The CDR3 DNA follows: TGTGCCAGCAGCTTGCCTCTGAGGGCCGTTCTAACCTACAATGAGCAGTTCTTC. Its translation is CASSLPLRAVLTYNEQFF.

This clonotype was observed a handful of times. The gene calls are TRBV20-1 and TRBJ1-4; D uncertain. The CDR3 has 12 residues. The ends were cut back, 6 bases at V and 6 bases at J, with 11 bases in the middle. CDR1 is DFQATT, CDR2 SNEGSKA, per germline (reference sequence). The DNA for the CDR3 is TGCAGTGCCCCACACAGAGATGAAAAACTGTTTTTT. Encoded protein: CSAPHRDEKLFF.

V is TRBV12-3 or TRBV12-4 and J is TRBJ2-1; D is unresolved. Trimming took 1 base from V and 8 from J, leaving 15 bases between them. This CDR3 comprises 15 residues. In nucleotides, the CDR3 is TGTGCCAGCAGTTTAGGCGGTCCCGAGGTCTATGAGCAGTTCTTC. Its translation is CASSLGGPEVYEQFF.

This rearrangement joins TRBV15 to TRBJ2-2, with D unclear. Trimming pared 5 bases from V and 1 base from J, leaving 11 bases between. The CDR3 totals 15 residues. The germline CDR1 and CDR2 sequences are LNHNV and YYDKDF (reference sequence). The CDR3 DNA sequence: TGTGCCACCAGCGGGGTGAAGGGGAACACCGGGGAGCTGTTTTTT. Translating it yields CATSGVKGNTGELFF.

The chain combines TRBV30 with TRBJ2-2, with TRBD1 matching 7 bases. CDR1 is GTSNPN and CDR2 is SVGIG in the germline V gene (reference sequence). This CDR3 spans 13 amino acids. The junction had 8 bases not matched to a gene; V was cut back by 7 bases and J by 6 bases. DNA for the CDR3: TGTGCCTTTACAGGGGTATGGGCCGGGGAGCTGTTTTTT. This translates into CAFTGVWAGELFF.

The chain employs TRBV5-1 and TRBJ2-2, with D perhaps TRBD1 (6 bases). The germline V gene encodes CDR1 SGHRS and CDR2 YFSETQ. The CDR3 is made up of 16 amino acids. Trimming cost V 0 bases and J 1 base, with 10 bases left between them. The CDR3 sequence is CASSLAPTGNTGELFF. The CDR3 DNA sequence: TGCGCCAGCAGCTTGGCCCCGACAGGGAACACCGGGGAGCTGTTTTTT.

V usage is TRBV11-3 and J usage is TRBJ2-2; a possible D gene is TRBD2 (5 bases). From germline, CDR1 is SGHNT and CDR2 YENEEA. V was trimmed by 8 bases and J by 8 bases, leaving 18 bases between them. The CDR3 contains 14 residues. The DNA for the CDR3 is TGTGCCAGCCGGGATATAGTGGTAACAGGGGAGCTGTTTTTT. This codes for CASRDIVVTGELFF. Supplemented by reference TRBV11-3 and TRBJ2-2, the full variable domain reads EAGVVQSPRYKIIEKKQPVAFWCNPISGHNTLYWYLQNLGQGPELLIRYENEEAVDDSQLPKDRFSAERLKGVDSTLKIQPAELGDSAVYLCASRDIVVTGELFFGEGSRLTVL.

This clonotype was counted at least ten times. This chain links TRBV18 with TRBJ1-1; a possible D gene is TRBD1 (5 bases). The CDR3 has 15 residues. V lost 1 base, J lost 1 base, and 10 bases lay in between. Per germline, CDR1 KGHSH and CDR2 LQKENI. The CDR3 coding sequence is TGTGCCAGCTCACCACGGCAGGGCCCGAACACTGAAGCTTTCTTT. Amino acids: CASSPRQGPNTEAFF.

The chain has TRBV30 and TRBJ2-2; no definite D call. V dropped 2 bases and J dropped 1 base, with 8 bases sitting between them. This CDR3 has 14 residues. Looked up from germline, CDR1 is GTSNPN and CDR2 is SVGIG (reference sequence). The CDR3 nucleotides are TGTGCCTGGAGTTCCCCCGGGAACACCGGGGAGCTGTTTTTT. It yields the protein CAWSSPGNTGELFF.

This clonotype showed up just a few times. This rearrangement joins TRBV4-3 to TRBJ2-2, with D hard to call. Germline V gene lookup returns CDR1 LGHNA and CDR2 YSLEER. The CDR3 has 14 amino acids. V lost 0 bases and J lost 6, with 8 bases in between. CDR3 bases: TGCGCCAGCAGCCAAGAGAGGTGGTCCGGGGAGCTGTTTTTT. It specifies CASSQERWSGELFF.